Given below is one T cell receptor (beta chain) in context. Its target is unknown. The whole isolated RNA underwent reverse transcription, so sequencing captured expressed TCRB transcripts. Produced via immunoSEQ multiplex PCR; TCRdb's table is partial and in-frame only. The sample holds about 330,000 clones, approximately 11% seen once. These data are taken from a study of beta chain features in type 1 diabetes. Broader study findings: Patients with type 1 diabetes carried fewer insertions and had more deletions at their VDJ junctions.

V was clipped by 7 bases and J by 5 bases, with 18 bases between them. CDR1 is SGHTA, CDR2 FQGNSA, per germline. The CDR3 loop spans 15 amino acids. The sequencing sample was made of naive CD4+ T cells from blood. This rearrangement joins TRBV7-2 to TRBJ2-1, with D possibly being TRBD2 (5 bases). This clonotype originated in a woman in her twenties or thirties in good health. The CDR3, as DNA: TGTGCCAGCAACCCAACACGGACGGGGAACAATGAGCAGTTCTTC. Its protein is CASNPTRTGNNEQFF.